This T cell receptor (beta chain) was captured by sequencing in a study of tumor-infiltrating lymphocytes in primary liver carcinoma. Study details: Sequenced samples came back with roughly 3.5 to 7.5 million productive TCRbeta reads, and the counts looked alike across tissue types.

The CDR3 is 15 residues long. Germline V gene sequence: CDR1 SGHAT, CDR2 FQNNGV. RNA and DNA were co-extracted from around 20-30 mg of unsorted bulk tissue. Overall study findings and caveats: Tumor-adjacent and tumor-blood pairs overlapped less than tumor region pairs did.

With respect to this clonotype: Its antigen is unknown. At one boundary the junction diverges from the germline segment, which might be a read error.

Starting material of 500 to 600 ng total RNA yielded TCR beta cDNA via a constant-region primer. TCR beta libraries came from three nested multiplex PCR rounds using slightly modified ARM-PCR. TRBV1-TRBV30 forward primers paired with a C-beta reverse primer were used in the first two PCR rounds, which ran approximately 10 cycles each. TCRdb redid the calling of the multiplex PCR reads with MiXCR, one entry per CDR3 protein. The sample lists about 97,000 distinct CDR3 sequences; about 70% were seen once. This chain links TRBV11-2 with TRBJ2-1; 7 positions agree with TRBD2. The origin of this receptor is a woman aged 55 to 70 with primary liver carcinoma and hepatitis B virus infection. Material for sequencing was liver tumor tissue from sampling region 2. Subset: tumor region T2, inferior pole. The CDR3 sequence: CASSLEGGSVSDQFF. For the CDR3, the DNA is TGTGCCAGTAGCTTAGAGGGCGGGAGTGTGAGTGACCAGTTCTTC. Supplemented by reference TRBV11-2 and TRBJ2-1, the full variable domain reads EAGVAQSPRYKIIEKRQSVAFWCNPISGHATLYWYQQILGQGPKLLIQFQNNGVVDDSQLPKDRFSAERLKGVDSTLKIQPAKLEDSAVYLCASSLEGGSVSDQFFGPGTRLTVL.